One sample yielded the 9 T cell receptor beta chains listed below, sequenced in a study of cytomegalovirus exposure and HLA in healthy donors. PCR used 60 Vbeta primers and 13 Jbeta primers. The table came from immunoSEQ multiplex PCR; TCRdb's copy has only in-frame clones and leaves some out. The table has 150,000 or so clones, 70% to 90% seen once. Source material: PBMCs. The receptors originated from a man aged 18-30 years in good health and CMV-seropositive.

This chain joins TRBV19 and TRBJ2-1; 10 bases are a match to TRBD1. V trimming: 9 bases; J trimming: 8 bases; junction bases outside the gene matches: 7. The length of the CDR3 is 13 residues. From germline, CDR1 is LNHDA and CDR2 SQIVND (reference sequence). DNA of the CDR3: TGTGCCAGAAAGGGGACAGGGGCAGATGAGCAGTTCTTC. Translation gives CARKGTGADEQFF.

J is TRBJ2-5 and V is TRBV5-1; no firm D call. This CDR3 region has 12 residues. Looked up from germline, CDR1 is SGHRS and CDR2 is YFSETQ. V was clipped by 5 bases and J by 2 bases, with 7 bases between them. The CDR3 protein is CASRQQQETQYF. CDR3 coding DNA: TGCGCCAGCAGGCAACAGCAAGAGACCCAGTACTTC.

This chain joins TRBV12-5 and TRBJ2-1; D is unclear. CDR1 is LGHNT and CDR2 is FRNRAP in the germline V gene. CDR3 length: 12 residues. V lost 0 bases, J lost 9 bases, and 6 bases lay in between. CDR3 in DNA: TGTGCTAGTGGTTTGGTAGTCGGTGAGCAGTTCTTC. Its protein product is CASGLVVGEQFF.

This clone was seen once. V is TRBV29-1 and J is TRBJ2-7, with D tentatively TRBD1 (5 bases). This CDR3 comprises 14 residues. Germline V lookup: CDR1 SQVTM, CDR2 ANQGSEA. V lost 4 bases and J lost 4, with 17 bases in between. The chain's CDR3 is CSVVWGGISYEQYF. For the CDR3, the DNA is TGCAGCGTTGTGTGGGGCGGAATAAGTTACGAGCAGTACTTC.

The rearrangement uses TRBV6-5 and TRBJ1-1; D may be TRBD1 (5 bases). The CDR3 covers 16 residues. Germline V lookup: CDR1 MNHEY, CDR2 SVGAGI. V was cut by 2 bases and J by 0 bases, with 13 bases left in between. DNA for the CDR3: TGTGCCAGCAGTTACCGAAAGGACATCATGAACACTGAAGCTTTCTTT. Protein product: CASSYRKDIMNTEAFF.

This chain connects TRBV18 to TRBJ1-1; D is unresolved. Trimming shortened V by 4 bases and J by 3 bases, and 9 bases separated the two germline ends. The CDR3 runs to 13 residues. Germline CDR1 KGHSH, CDR2 LQKENI. CDR3 bases: TGTGCCAGCTCACGCGGGGTAGACACTGAAGCTTTCTTT. Its protein is CASSRGVDTEAFF.

V is TRBV2 and J is TRBJ2-5, with 11 bases matching TRBD2. CDR1 SNHLY and CDR2 FYNNEI come from the germline V gene. After removal of 5 bases from V and 2 bases from J, the junction contained 10 bases not matched to a gene. CDR3 length: 17 amino acids. CDR3 in DNA: TGTGCCAGCAGTCCCTTCACTAGCGGGGGAGAGCAAGAGACCCAGTACTTC. Its protein is CASSPFTSGGEQETQYF.

This chain links TRBV28 with TRBJ1-1, with 7 bases lining up with TRBD1. In germline, CDR1 is MDHEN, CDR2 SYDVKM. There are 14 residues in the CDR3. J was trimmed by 6 bases and V by 6 bases; bases with no gene match: 10. CDR3 amino acids: CASSRVTGVPEAFF. CDR3 in DNA: TGTGCCAGCAGCCGAGTAACAGGGGTCCCTGAAGCTTTCTTT.

The rearrangement links TRBV5-6 to TRBJ1-2; TRBD1 agrees at 9 bases. Trimming took 3 bases from V and 8 from J; bases not matched to a gene: 17. Per the germline V gene, CDR1 is SGHDT and CDR2 is YYEEEE. CDR3 length equals 17 residues. CDR3 amino acids: CASSSPDRGAGIYGYTF. Here the CDR3 DNA reads TGTGCCAGCAGCTCCCCGGACAGGGGCGCAGGAATATACGGCTACACCTTC.